The 11 T cell receptor beta chains reported below all come from one sample, sequenced in a study of blood T cell repertoires in COVID-19 (dated by TCRdb to about 2020). The library was generated by the immunoSEQ multiplex PCR assay. The source is immuneACCESS, and TCRdb retained only in-frame sequences with V and J called. Part of the clones is not carried over; for the studies checked, unresolved V genes explain less than half of this, and the remainder is unexplained. The sample has 250,000 to 400,000 clones on record, roughly 88% of them singletons. The ten largest clones add up to 2.5% to 3.5% of the sample. Sequencing was carried out using peripheral blood. The source is a woman aged 25 to 39 with COVID-19, enrolled during active disease.

J is TRBJ1-4 and V is TRBV5-5; D remains unclear. The V and J ends lost 5 bases and 1 base respectively, with 9 bases between them. CDR3 length: 14 amino acids. Germline assignment: CDR1 SGHKS and CDR2 YYEKEE (reference sequence). This chain's CDR3 is CASSRDLTNEKLFF. The DNA of the CDR3 is TGTGCCAGCAGTCGGGATTTAACTAATGAAAAACTGTTTTTT. Full variable domain (remainder filled in from reference TRBV5-5 and TRBJ1-4): DAGVTQSPTHLIKTRGQQVTLRCSPISGHKSVSWYQQVLGQGPQFIFQYYEKEERGRGNFPDRFSARQFPNYSSELNVNALLLGDSALYLCASSRDLTNEKLFFGSGTQLSVL.

CDR3 coding DNA: TGCGCCAGCAGCTTCCGGACTAGCGGGAACGGGGAGCTGTTTTTT. Translating gives CASSFRTSGNGELFF. The V and J genes are TRBV5-1 and TRBJ2-2, with 12 bases that match TRBD2. Germline V gives CDR1 SGHRS, CDR2 YFSETQ. The CDR3 spans 15 residues. Trimming took 2 bases from V and 7 from J; bases not matched to a gene: 3.

The CDR3 DNA is TGTGCCATCAGTGAGGGGGGGGCGGGCTACAATGAGCAGTTCTTC. It is translated as CAISEGGAGYNEQFF. The V gene is TRBV10-3, the J gene TRBJ2-1; D is perhaps TRBD2 (7 bases). The V end lost 2 bases, the J end lost 3 bases, and 11 bases lay between the germline ends. Germline V gene lookup returns CDR1 ENHRY and CDR2 SYGVKD. The CDR3 runs to 15 residues.

Written as DNA, the CDR3 is TGTGCCTGGGATTTTCCCAGTCTTCATGAGCAGTTCTTC. The encoded protein is CAWDFPSLHEQFF. This chain connects TRBV30 to TRBJ2-1, with D unclear. V was shortened by 5 bases and J by 8 bases, with 16 bases between the two germline ends. CDR1 GTSNPN and CDR2 SVGIG come from the germline V gene (reference sequence). The CDR3 is made up of 13 amino acids.

Concerning this clone: Germline and junction disagree at one end, which may indicate a read error. The chain recombines TRBV6-5 with TRBJ1-4, with 7 nucleotides matching TRBD1. The CDR3 covers 15 residues. Germline V gene data show CDR1 as MNHEY and CDR2 as SVGAGI. The CDR3 loop is CASNYGQVSNEKLFF. The CDR3 region has the DNA TGTGCCAGCAATTACGGACAGGTGTCTAATGAAAAACTGTTTTTT.

This clone was picked up one time. V and J are TRBV3-1 (or the pseudogene TRBV3-2) and TRBJ2-7, with D perhaps matching TRBD2 (5 bases). The CDR3 has 16 amino acids. Germline loops: CDR1 LGHDT, CDR2 YNNKEL (reference sequence). The germline V and J ends were trimmed by 3 bases and 2 bases, with 17 bases remaining between them. This CDR3 is CASSQIQTTGTYEQYF. The CDR3 coding sequence is TGTGCCAGCAGCCAGATCCAGACTACGGGCACCTACGAGCAGTACTTC.

The chain couples TRBV5-1 to TRBJ2-1; D may be TRBD2 (5 bases). From germline, CDR1 is SGHRS and CDR2 YFSETQ. V was shortened by 0 bases and J by 8 bases, with 15 bases between the two germline ends. The CDR3 length is 15 residues. CDR3 DNA: TGCGCCAGCAGCTTGGATCGTCGGGATGGCGATGAGCAGTTCTTC. Translating gives CASSLDRRDGDEQFF.

This clone has just one count. Within the sample, other DNA sequences also encode this same CDR3. The rearrangement joins TRBV11-3 to TRBJ2-2, with 7 bases matching TRBD1. V was pared by 5 bases and J by 2 bases, with 5 bases of the junction left unmatched. Germline CDR1 is SGHNT and CDR2 is YENEEA. The CDR3 length is 15 residues. The CDR3 DNA reads TGTGCCAGCAGCCCCCGGACAGGTAACACCGGGGAGCTGTTTTTT. Protein sequence: CASSPRTGNTGELFF.

The V call is TRBV2, the J call TRBJ1-4, with TRBD1 matching 7 bases. J lost 0 bases, V lost 7 bases, and 5 bases had no gene match. Per the germline V gene, CDR1 is SNHLY and CDR2 is FYNNEI. The CDR3 runs 15 residues. CDR3 bases: TGTGCCAGCAAGGGGGCACTTGCAACTAATGAAAAACTGTTTTTT. The encoded protein is CASKGALATNEKLFF.

This chain links TRBV5-4 with TRBJ1-5; 9 nucleotides match TRBD1. The V gene end was trimmed by 7 bases and the J gene end by 1 base; junction bases not matched to a gene: 9. Germline V gene lookup returns CDR1 SGHNT and CDR2 YYREEE (reference sequence). The CDR3 totals 16 residues. CDR3 DNA sequence: TGTGCCAGCGGAGGTACAGGGGGCCTCAGCAATCAGCCCCAGCATTTT. It encodes CASGGTGGLSNQPQHF.

V and J are TRBV7-9 and TRBJ2-1; 7 nucleotides line up with TRBD2. There are 12 residues in the CDR3. V lost 5 bases to trimming and J lost 9 bases; unmatched junction nucleotides: 4. In germline, CDR1 is SEHNR, CDR2 FQNEAQ (reference sequence). The chain's CDR3 is CASSPTGGEQFF. The CDR3 nucleotides read TGTGCCAGCAGCCCGACGGGGGGTGAGCAGTTCTTC.